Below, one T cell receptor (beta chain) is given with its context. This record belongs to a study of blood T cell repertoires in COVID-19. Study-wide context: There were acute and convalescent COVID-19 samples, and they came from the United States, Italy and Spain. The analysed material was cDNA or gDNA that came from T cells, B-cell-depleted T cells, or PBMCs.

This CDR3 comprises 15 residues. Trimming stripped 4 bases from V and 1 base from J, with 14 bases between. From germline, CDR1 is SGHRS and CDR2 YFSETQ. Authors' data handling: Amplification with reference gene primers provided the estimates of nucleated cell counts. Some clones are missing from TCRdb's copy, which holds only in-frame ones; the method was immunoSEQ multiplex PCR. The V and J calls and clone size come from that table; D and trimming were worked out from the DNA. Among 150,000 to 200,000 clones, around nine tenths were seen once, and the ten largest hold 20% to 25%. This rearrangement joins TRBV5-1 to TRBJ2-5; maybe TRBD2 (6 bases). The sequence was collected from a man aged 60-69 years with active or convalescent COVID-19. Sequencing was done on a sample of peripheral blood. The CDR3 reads CASSPRPGAQETQYF. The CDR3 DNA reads TGCGCCAGCAGCCCTCGACCGGGAGCCCAAGAGACCCAGTACTTC. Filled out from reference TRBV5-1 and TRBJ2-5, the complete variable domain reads KAGVTQTPRYLIKTRGQQVTLSCSPISGHRSVSWYQQTPGQGLQFLFEYFSETQRNKGNFPGRFSGRQFSNSRSEMNVSTLELGDSALYLCASSPRPGAQETQYFGPGTRLLVL.